The entry below describes one TCR beta chain. The sample comes from a study of blood T cell repertoires in COVID-19. Profiled with immunoSEQ multiplex PCR; TCRdb holds only in-frame clones, not every one. The sample holds approximately 300,000 clones, around 87% seen once. CDR1 MDHEN and CDR2 SYDVKM come from the germline V gene. Trimming took 7 bases from V and 0 from J, leaving 6 bases between them. This CDR3 contains 12 residues. This receptor was identified in a woman aged 30 to 39 who had recovered from COVID-19. J is TRBJ1-1 and V is TRBV28; no definite D call. The material sequenced was PBMCs or T cells enriched from blood (not recorded which). DNA for the CDR3: TGTGCCAGCACCAGAATGAACACTGAAGCTTTCTTT. Translation gives CASTRMNTEAFF.